Described below is a single T cell receptor beta chain sequence and its context. V gave up 2 bases and J gave up 1 base; unmatched junction bases: 12. Germline V gene sequence: CDR1 SGHTA, CDR2 FQGNSA. This CDR3 has 18 residues. The record originates from a study of OX40 agonist ivuxolimab in advanced cancers. Clones were sequenced by immunoSEQ multiplex PCR, and TCRdb holds only the in-frame ones, with some missing. The table includes roughly 50,000 clones, 70% to 90% detected once. The rearrangement uses TRBV7-2 and TRBJ2-7; TRBD2 aligns across 9 bases. This specimen consisted of CD4+ or CD8+ T cells sorted from blood, obtained in a trial of the OX40 agonist ivuxolimab. The sequence derives from an adult with an advanced solid tumor such as melanoma, head and neck, liver or kidney cancer. DNA of the CDR3: TGTGCCAGCAGCTTATATCCTAGCGGGGACGATATTTCCTACGAGCAGTACTTC. It yields the protein CASSLYPSGDDISYEQYF. The variable domain in full, completed from reference TRBV7-2 and TRBJ2-7, reads GAGVSQSPSNKVTEKGKDVELRCDPISGHTALYWYRQSLGQGLEFLIYFQGNSAPDKSGLPSDRFSAERTGGSVSTLTIQRTQQEDSAVYLCASSLYPSGDDISYEQYFGPGTRLTVT.